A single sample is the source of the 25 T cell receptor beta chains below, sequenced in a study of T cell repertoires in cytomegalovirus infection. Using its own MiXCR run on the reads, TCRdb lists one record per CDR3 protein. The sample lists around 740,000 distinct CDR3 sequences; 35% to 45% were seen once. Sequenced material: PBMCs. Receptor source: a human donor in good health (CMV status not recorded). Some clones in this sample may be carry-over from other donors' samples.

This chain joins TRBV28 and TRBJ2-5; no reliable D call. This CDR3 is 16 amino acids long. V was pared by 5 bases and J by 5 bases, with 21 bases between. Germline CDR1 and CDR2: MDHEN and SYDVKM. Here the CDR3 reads CASSAWRTDSRETQYF. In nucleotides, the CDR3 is TGTGCCAGCAGTGCATGGCGAACAGATTCTCGGGAGACCCAGTACTTC.

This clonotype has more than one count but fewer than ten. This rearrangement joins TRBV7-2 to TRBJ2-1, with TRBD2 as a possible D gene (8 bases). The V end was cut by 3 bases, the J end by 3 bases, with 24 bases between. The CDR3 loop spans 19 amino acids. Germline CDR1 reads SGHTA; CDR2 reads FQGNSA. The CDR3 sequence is CASSFLGPGGGGHYNEQFF. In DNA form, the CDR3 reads TGTGCCAGCAGCTTTTTGGGGCCGGGAGGGGGCGGGCACTACAATGAGCAGTTCTTC. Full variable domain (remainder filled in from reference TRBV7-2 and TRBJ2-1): GAGVSQSPSNKVTEKGKDVELRCDPISGHTALYWYRQSLGQGLEFLIYFQGNSAPDKSGLPSDRFSAERTGGSVSTLTIQRTQQEDSAVYLCASSFLGPGGGGHYNEQFFGPGTRLTVL.

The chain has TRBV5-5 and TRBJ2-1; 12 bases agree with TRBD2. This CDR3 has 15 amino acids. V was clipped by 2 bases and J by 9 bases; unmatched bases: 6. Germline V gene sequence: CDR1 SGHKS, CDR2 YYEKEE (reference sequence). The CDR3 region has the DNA TGTGCCAGCAGCTTCCTAGCGGGAGGGGTCGGTGAGCAGTTCTTC. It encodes CASSFLAGGVGEQFF.

CDR3 sequence: CASSIDNGRPFF. In nucleotides, the CDR3 is TGTGCCAGTAGTATAGATAACGGGAGGCCGTTCTTC. The gene calls are TRBV19 and TRBJ2-1; 7 nucleotides agree with TRBD2. In germline, CDR1 is LNHDA, CDR2 SQIVND (reference sequence). This CDR3 has 12 amino acids. Trimming at V came to 0 bases and at J to 15 bases, leaving 5 bases not matched to a gene.

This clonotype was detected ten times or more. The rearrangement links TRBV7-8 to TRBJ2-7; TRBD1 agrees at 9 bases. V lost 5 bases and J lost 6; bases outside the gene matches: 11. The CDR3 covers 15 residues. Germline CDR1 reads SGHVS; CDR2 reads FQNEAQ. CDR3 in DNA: TGTGCCAGCAGCCCGTATGGGACAGGGAACGGCGAGCAGTACTTC. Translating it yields CASSPYGTGNGEQYF.

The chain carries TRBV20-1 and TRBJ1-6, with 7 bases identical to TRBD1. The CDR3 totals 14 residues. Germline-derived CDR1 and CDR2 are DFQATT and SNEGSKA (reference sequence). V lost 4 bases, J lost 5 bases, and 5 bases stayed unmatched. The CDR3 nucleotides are TGCAGTGCTAAGAGGGACAGCCATAATTCACCCCTCCACTTT. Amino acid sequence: CSAKRDSHNSPLHF.

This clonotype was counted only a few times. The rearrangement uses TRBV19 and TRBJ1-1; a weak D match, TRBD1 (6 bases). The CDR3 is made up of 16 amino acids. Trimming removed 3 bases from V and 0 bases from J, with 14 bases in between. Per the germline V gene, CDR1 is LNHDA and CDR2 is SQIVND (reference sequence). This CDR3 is CASSIRGGFMNTEAFF. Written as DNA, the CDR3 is TGTGCCAGTAGTATTCGTGGGGGCTTCATGAACACTGAAGCTTTCTTT.

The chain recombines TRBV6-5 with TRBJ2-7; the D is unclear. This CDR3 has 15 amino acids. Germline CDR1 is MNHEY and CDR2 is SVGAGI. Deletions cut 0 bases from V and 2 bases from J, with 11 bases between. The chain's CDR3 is CASSYSITRPYEQYF. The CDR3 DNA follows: TGTGCCAGCAGTTACTCGATAACACGGCCCTACGAGCAGTACTTC.

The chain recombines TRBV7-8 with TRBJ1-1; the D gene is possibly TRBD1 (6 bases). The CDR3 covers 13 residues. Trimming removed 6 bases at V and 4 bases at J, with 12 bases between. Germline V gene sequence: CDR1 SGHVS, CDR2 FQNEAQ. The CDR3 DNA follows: TGTGCCAGCAGGAGGGGGGGAGTCACTGAAGCTTTCTTT. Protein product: CASRRGGVTEAFF.

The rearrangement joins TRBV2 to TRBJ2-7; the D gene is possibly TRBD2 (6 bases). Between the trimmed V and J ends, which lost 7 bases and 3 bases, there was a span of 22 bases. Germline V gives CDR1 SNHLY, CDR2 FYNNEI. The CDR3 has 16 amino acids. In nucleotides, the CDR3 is TGTGCCAGCAAGGCGGCTGCGGGGAAGAGGTACTACGAGCAGTACTTC. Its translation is CASKAAAGKRYYEQYF.

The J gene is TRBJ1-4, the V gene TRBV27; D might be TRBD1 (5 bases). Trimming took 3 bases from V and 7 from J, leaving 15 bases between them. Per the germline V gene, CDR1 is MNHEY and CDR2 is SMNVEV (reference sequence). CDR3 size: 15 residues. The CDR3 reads CASSFGSGGVEKLFF. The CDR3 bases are TGTGCCAGCAGTTTCGGATCCGGAGGGGTTGAAAAACTGTTTTTT.

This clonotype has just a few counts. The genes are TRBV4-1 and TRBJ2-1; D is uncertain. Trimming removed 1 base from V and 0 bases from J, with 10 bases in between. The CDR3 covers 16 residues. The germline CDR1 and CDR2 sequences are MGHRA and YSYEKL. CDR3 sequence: CASSQAPGRSYNEQFF. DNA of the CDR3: TGCGCCAGCAGCCAAGCTCCTGGGCGCTCCTACAATGAGCAGTTCTTC.

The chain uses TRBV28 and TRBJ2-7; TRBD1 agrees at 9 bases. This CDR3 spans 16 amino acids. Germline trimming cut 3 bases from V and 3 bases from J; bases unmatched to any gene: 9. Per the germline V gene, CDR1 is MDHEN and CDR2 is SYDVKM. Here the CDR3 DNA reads TGTGCCAGCAGTTTTGGTAGGGACAGGGCCAGCTACGAGCAGTACTTC. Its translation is CASSFGRDRASYEQYF.

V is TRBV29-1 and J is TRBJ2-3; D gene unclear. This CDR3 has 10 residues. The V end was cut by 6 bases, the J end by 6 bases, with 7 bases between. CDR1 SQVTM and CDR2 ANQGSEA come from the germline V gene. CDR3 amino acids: CSVWVDTQYF. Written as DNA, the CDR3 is TGCAGCGTCTGGGTGGATACGCAGTATTTT.

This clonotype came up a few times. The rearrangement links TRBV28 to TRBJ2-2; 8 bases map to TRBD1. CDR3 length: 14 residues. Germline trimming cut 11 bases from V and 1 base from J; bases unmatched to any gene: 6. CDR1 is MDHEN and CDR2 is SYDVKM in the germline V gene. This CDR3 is CAVDRGRNTGELFF. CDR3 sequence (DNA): TGTGCCGTCGACAGGGGACGGAACACCGGGGAGCTGTTTTTT. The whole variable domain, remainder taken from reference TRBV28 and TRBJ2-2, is DVKVTQSSRYLVKRTGEKVFLECVQDMDHENMFWYRQDPGLGLRLIYFSYDVKMKEKGDIPEGYSVSREKKERFSLILESASTNQTSMYLCAVDRGRNTGELFFGEGSRLTVL.

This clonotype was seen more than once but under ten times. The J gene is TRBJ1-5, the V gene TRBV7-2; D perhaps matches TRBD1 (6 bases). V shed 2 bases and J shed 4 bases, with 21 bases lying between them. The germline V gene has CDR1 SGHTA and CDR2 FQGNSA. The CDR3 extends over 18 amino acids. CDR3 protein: CASSLFGGPGAANQPQHF. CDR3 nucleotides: TGTGCCAGCAGCTTATTTGGTGGACCGGGGGCGGCGAATCAGCCCCAGCATTTT.

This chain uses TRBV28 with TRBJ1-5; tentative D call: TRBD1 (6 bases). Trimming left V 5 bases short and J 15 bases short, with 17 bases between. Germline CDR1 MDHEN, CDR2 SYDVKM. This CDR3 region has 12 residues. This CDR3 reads CASSTPLTGWHF. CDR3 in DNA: TGTGCCAGCAGTACCCCCTTGACAGGATGGCATTTT.

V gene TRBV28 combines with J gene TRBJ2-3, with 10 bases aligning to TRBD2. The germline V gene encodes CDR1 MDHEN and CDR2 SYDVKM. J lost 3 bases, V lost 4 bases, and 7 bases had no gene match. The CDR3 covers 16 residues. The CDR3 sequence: CASSSNSGRGTDTQYF. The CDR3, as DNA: TGTGCCAGCAGTTCAAACAGCGGGAGGGGAACAGATACGCAGTATTTT.

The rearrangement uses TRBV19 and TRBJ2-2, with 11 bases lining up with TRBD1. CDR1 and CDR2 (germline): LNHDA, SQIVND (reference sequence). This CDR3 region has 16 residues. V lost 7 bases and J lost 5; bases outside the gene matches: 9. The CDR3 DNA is TGTGCCAGTACCGGGAGGGACAGGGGGATTACCGGGGAGCTGTTTTTT. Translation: CASTGRDRGITGELFF.

The CDR3: CARWGQTYEQYF. In nucleotides, the CDR3 is TGTGCCAGGTGGGGACAGACCTACGAGCAGTACTTC. The gene calls are TRBV11-2 and TRBJ2-7; TRBD1 matches 7 bases. CDR1 SGHAT and CDR2 FQNNGV come from the germline V gene. This CDR3 is built from 12 residues. The V gene end was trimmed by 9 bases and the J gene end by 2 bases; junction bases not matched to a gene: 4.

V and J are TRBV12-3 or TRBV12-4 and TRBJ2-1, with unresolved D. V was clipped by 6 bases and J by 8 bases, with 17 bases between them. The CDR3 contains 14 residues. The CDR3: CASSPFDDSYEQFF. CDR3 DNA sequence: TGTGCCAGCAGCCCTTTTGATGATAGTTATGAGCAGTTCTTC.

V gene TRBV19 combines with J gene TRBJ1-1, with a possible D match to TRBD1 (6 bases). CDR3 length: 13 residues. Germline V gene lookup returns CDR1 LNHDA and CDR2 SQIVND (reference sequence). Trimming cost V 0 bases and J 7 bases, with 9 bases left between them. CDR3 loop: CASSIDLTGEAFF. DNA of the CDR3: TGTGCCAGTAGTATAGATCTGACAGGTGAAGCTTTCTTT.

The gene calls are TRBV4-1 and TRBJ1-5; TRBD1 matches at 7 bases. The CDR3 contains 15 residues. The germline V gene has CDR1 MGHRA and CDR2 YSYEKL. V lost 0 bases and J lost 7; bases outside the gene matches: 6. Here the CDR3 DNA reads TGCGCCAGCAGCCAAGAGACAGGGAATAGGCAGCCCCAGCATTTT. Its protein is CASSQETGNRQPQHF.

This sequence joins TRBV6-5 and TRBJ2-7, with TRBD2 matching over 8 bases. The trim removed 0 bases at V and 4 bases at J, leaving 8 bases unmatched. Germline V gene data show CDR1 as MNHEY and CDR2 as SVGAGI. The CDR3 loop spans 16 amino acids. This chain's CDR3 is CASSYSMSSGYYEQYF. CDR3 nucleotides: TGTGCCAGCAGTTACTCGATGTCTAGCGGGTATTACGAGCAGTACTTC.

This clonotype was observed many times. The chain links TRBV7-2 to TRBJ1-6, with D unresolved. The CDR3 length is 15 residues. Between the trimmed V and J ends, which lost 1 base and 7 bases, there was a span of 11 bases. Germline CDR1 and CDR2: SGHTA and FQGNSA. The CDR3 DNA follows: TGTGCCAGCAGCTTAGTTGGCCGGAAAAATTCACCCCTCCACTTT. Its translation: CASSLVGRKNSPLHF.